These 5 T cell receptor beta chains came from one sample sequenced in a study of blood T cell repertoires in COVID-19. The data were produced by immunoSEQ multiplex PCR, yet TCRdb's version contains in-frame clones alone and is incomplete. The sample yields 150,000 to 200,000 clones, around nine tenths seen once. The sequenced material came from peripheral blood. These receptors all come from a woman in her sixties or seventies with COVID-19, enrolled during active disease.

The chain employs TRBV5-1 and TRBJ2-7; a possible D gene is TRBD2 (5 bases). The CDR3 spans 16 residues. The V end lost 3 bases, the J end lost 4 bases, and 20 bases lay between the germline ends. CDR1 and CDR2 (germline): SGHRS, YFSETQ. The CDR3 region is CASSSLWTDFGYEQYF. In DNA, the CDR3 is TGCGCCAGCAGCTCTCTTTGGACTGATTTCGGGTACGAGCAGTACTTC.

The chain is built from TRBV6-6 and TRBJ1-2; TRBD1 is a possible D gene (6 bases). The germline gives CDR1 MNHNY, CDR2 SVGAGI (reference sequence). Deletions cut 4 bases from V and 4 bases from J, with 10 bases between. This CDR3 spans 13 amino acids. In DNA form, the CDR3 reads TGTGCCAGCAGTTCGCAGGGGAGCTATGGCTACACCTTC. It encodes CASSSQGSYGYTF.

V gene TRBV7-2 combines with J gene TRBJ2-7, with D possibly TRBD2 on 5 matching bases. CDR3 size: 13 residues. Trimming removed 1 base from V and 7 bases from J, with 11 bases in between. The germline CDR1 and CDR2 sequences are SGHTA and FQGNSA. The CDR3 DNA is TGTGCCAGCAGCTTAGACGGACTCGGGGAGCAGTACTTC. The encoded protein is CASSLDGLGEQYF.

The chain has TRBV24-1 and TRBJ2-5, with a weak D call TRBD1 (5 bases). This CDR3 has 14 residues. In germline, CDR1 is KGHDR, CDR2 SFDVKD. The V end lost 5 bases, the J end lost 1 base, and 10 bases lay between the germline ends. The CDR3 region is CATSGSGFQETQYF. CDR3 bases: TGTGCCACCAGTGGGTCAGGGTTCCAAGAGACCCAGTACTTC.

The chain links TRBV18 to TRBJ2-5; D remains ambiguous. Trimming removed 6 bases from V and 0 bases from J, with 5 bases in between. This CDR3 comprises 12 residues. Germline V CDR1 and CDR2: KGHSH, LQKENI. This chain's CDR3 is CASSPYQETQYF. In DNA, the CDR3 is TGTGCCAGCTCCCCTTACCAAGAGACCCAGTACTTC.